Below, 25 T cell receptor beta chains from the same sample are listed, as sequenced in a study of OX40 agonist ivuxolimab in advanced cancers. Data came from immunoSEQ multiplex PCR; TCRdb stores just in-frame clones and leaves some out. Here the sample spans under 12,000 clones, about nine tenths being singletons. The starting material was CD4+ or CD8+ T cells sorted from blood, obtained in a trial of the OX40 agonist ivuxolimab. Every receptor here comes from an adult with an advanced solid tumor such as melanoma, head and neck, liver or kidney cancer.

This clone was detected once. The chain has TRBV5-8 and TRBJ1-1; D is unresolved. V was cut by 2 bases and J by 4 bases, with 15 bases left in between. The CDR3 is 15 amino acids. Per the germline V gene, CDR1 is SGHTS and CDR2 is YDEGEE. CDR3 protein: CASSFGNAGSTEAFF. As DNA, the CDR3 is TGTGCCAGCAGCTTCGGGAATGCGGGGTCCACTGAAGCTTTCTTT.

CDR3 DNA: TGTGCCAGCAGTGACTCTCGGACAGGGGAGTCCGGGGAGCTGTTTTTT. It encodes CASSDSRTGESGELFF. The gene calls are TRBV6-4 and TRBJ2-2, with 9 bases matching TRBD1. Per germline, CDR1 MRHNA and CDR2 SNTAGT. This CDR3 has 16 residues. V lost 0 bases to trimming and J lost 6 bases; unmatched junction nucleotides: 5.

The chain joins TRBV18 to TRBJ2-7, with TRBD1 identical over 9 bases. CDR1 and CDR2 from the germline V gene are KGHSH and LQKENI. Losses at the gene ends were 6 bases for V and 6 bases for J; bases not matched to a gene: 6. The CDR3 runs 13 residues. CDR3 bases: TGTGCCAGCTCTCCGGACAGGGGCGGCGAGCAGTACTTC. This encodes CASSPDRGGEQYF.

The chain has TRBV9 and TRBJ1-2, with TRBD1 identical over 8 bases. The germline V gene has CDR1 SGDLS and CDR2 YYNGEE. V shed 3 bases and J 2 bases; nucleotides not matched to a gene: 6. This CDR3 has 15 residues. This chain's CDR3 is CASSAGTGRNYGYTF. In DNA, the CDR3 is TGTGCCAGCAGCGCGGGGACAGGCCGAAACTATGGCTACACCTTC.

This clone came up a few times. The chain links TRBV27 to TRBJ2-2; 7 bases are a match to TRBD1. V lost 5 bases and J lost 4; bases outside the gene matches: 10. Germline CDR1 MNHEY, CDR2 SMNVEV (reference sequence). CDR3 size: 16 residues. The CDR3 DNA reads TGTGCCAGCAGTCCCCTGGGGACAGTAAGCACCGGGGAGCTGTTTTTT. Amino acid sequence: CASSPLGTVSTGELFF.

This rearrangement joins TRBV5-1 to TRBJ2-7; the match to TRBD1 covers 8 bases. The germline V gene encodes CDR1 SGHRS and CDR2 YFSETQ. Germline trimming cut 4 bases from V and 1 base from J; bases unmatched to any gene: 10. The CDR3 covers 16 residues. In nucleotides, the CDR3 is TGCGCCAGCAGCGACCCTACGGGACAGGTTTCCTACGAGCAGTACTTC. Its translation: CASSDPTGQVSYEQYF. Complete variable domain (other parts from reference TRBV5-1 and TRBJ2-7): KAGVTQTPRYLIKTRGQQVTLSCSPISGHRSVSWYQQTPGQGLQFLFEYFSETQRNKGNFPGRFSGRQFSNSRSEMNVSTLELGDSALYLCASSDPTGQVSYEQYFGPGTRLTVT.

V gene TRBV7-3 combines with J gene TRBJ2-3; 9 nucleotides line up with TRBD2. The V and J ends lost 5 bases and 1 base, in that order; junction bases with no gene match: 7. The CDR3 spans 16 residues. Germline V lookup: CDR1 SGHTA, CDR2 FQGTGA. Here the CDR3 DNA reads TGTGCCAGCAGCATTACGGGCGGGAGGGGCACAGATACGCAGTATTTT. Translation gives CASSITGGRGTDTQYF.

The V gene is TRBV5-6, the J gene TRBJ1-1; D gene ambiguous. The CDR3 runs 15 residues. V was trimmed by 0 bases and J by 1 base, leaving 10 bases between them. Germline CDR1 and CDR2: SGHDT and YYEEEE. CDR3 nucleotide sequence: TGTGCCAGCAGCTTGGCCCGCCTAAAGAACACTGAAGCTTTCTTT. Its translation is CASSLARLKNTEAFF.

This clone was seen more than once but under ten times. The chain employs TRBV18 and TRBJ2-7; maybe TRBD2 (6 bases). Germline V lookup: CDR1 KGHSH, CDR2 LQKENI. The V end was cut by 6 bases, the J end by 6 bases, with 15 bases between. The CDR3 contains 13 residues. DNA of the CDR3: TGTGCCAGCTCTTCGGGACTTTCTCCCGAGCAGTACTTC. Its protein product is CASSSGLSPEQYF.

The genes are TRBV5-1 and TRBJ2-5; no definite D call. Germline V gives CDR1 SGHRS, CDR2 YFSETQ. V lost 7 bases to trimming and J lost 5 bases, with 18 bases between them. The CDR3 has 14 amino acids. CDR3 residues: CASVPRHGQETQYF. The CDR3 coding sequence is TGCGCCAGCGTTCCTCGCCACGGCCAGGAGACCCAGTACTTC.

This clone came up a few times. The chain is built from TRBV7-9 and TRBJ1-1; tentatively, D is TRBD1 (6 bases). V lost 5 bases and J lost 0, with 10 bases in between. CDR1 and CDR2 from the germline V gene are SEHNR and FQNEAQ (reference sequence). CDR3 length equals 14 residues. CDR3 DNA sequence: TGTGCCAGCAGCCCACAGGGCCTGAACACTGAAGCTTTCTTT. It yields the protein CASSPQGLNTEAFF.

The chain recombines TRBV6-1 with TRBJ2-1; 7 bases match TRBD2. The CDR3 contains 15 residues. Germline CDR1 reads MNHNS; CDR2 reads SASEGT. V lost 2 bases to trimming and J lost 3 bases; unmatched junction nucleotides: 4. The CDR3 spells CASSERTSDYNEQFF. The DNA of the CDR3 is TGTGCCAGCAGTGAACGTACTAGCGACTACAATGAGCAGTTCTTC.

V and J are TRBV7-9 and TRBJ2-1, with a weak D call TRBD2 (6 bases). Trimming pared 3 bases from V and 6 bases from J, leaving 12 bases between. Germline-derived CDR1 and CDR2 are SEHNR and FQNEAQ (reference sequence). This CDR3 region has 14 residues. The CDR3 sequence: CASSFGGFFNEQFF. Here the CDR3 DNA reads TGTGCCAGCAGCTTTGGAGGGTTTTTCAATGAGCAGTTCTTC.

The sample holds one count of this clone. The junction shows a germline mismatch at one end, possibly a read error. For the CDR3, the DNA is TGTGCTAGCAGTTTGGGACTAGCGGCTAACAATGAGCAGTTCTTC. It codes for CASSLGLAANNEQFF. This chain uses TRBV7-7 with TRBJ2-1; 11 nucleotides align to TRBD2. This CDR3 comprises 15 residues. From germline, CDR1 is SSHAT and CDR2 FNYEAQ (reference sequence).

The chain uses TRBV4-1 and TRBJ2-7, with a possible D match to TRBD1 (6 bases). Trimming cost V 1 base and J 3 bases, with 13 bases left between them. The CDR3 extends over 15 amino acids. From germline, CDR1 is MGHRA and CDR2 YSYEKL. CDR3 loop: CASSQGRGIYYEQYF. The DNA for the CDR3 is TGCGCCAGCAGCCAAGGCAGGGGCATATACTACGAGCAGTACTTC.

The chain employs TRBV19 and TRBJ2-2; 11 bases match TRBD2. Germline-derived CDR1 and CDR2 are LNHDA and SQIVND (reference sequence). The CDR3 is made up of 18 amino acids. V lost 5 bases to trimming and J lost 1 base; unmatched junction nucleotides: 9. DNA of the CDR3: TGTGCCAGTAGTCAGGGTCTAGCGGGAGGCTTGAACACCGGGGAGCTGTTTTTT. This sequence encodes CASSQGLAGGLNTGELFF.

The V call is TRBV6-5, the J call TRBJ2-5; D is unclear. CDR1 and CDR2 from the germline V gene are MNHEY and SVGAGI. The CDR3 sequence is 16 residues long. Trimming pared 2 bases from V and 0 bases from J, leaving 13 bases between. The CDR3 sequence: CASSYKAPAYQETQYF. The CDR3 coding sequence is TGTGCCAGCAGTTACAAGGCGCCGGCGTACCAAGAGACCCAGTACTTC.

This sequence joins TRBV6-5 and TRBJ2-7; TRBD1 is a possible D gene (6 bases). Per germline, CDR1 MNHEY and CDR2 SVGAGI. CDR3 size: 12 residues. V was trimmed by 5 bases and J by 3 bases, leaving 8 bases between them. CDR3 nucleotides: TGTGCCAGCAGTCAGGACAGCTACGAGCAGTACTTC. Translating gives CASSQDSYEQYF.

The chain uses TRBV7-3 and TRBJ1-1; D unresolved. Trimming pared 2 bases from V and 5 bases from J, leaving 12 bases between. CDR3 size: 14 residues. Germline V CDR1 and CDR2: SGHTA, FQGTGA. The CDR3: CASSLSAFDTEAFF. The CDR3 DNA is TGTGCCAGCAGCTTATCGGCTTTCGATACTGAAGCTTTCTTT. Full variable domain (outside the CDR3, taken from reference TRBV7-3 and TRBJ1-1): GAGVSQTPSNKVTEKGKYVELRCDPISGHTALYWYRQSLGQGPEFLIYFQGTGAADDSGLPNDRFFAVRPEGSVSTLKIQRTERGDSAVYLCASSLSAFDTEAFFGQGTRLTVV.

V usage is TRBV6-6 and J usage is TRBJ2-7, with D unclear. CDR1 and CDR2 (germline): MNHNY, SVGAGI (reference sequence). Trimming stripped 7 bases from V and 1 base from J, with 11 bases between. The CDR3 totals 13 residues. The CDR3 nucleotides read TGTGCCAGCATAGAACAGACTTCCTACGAGCAGTACTTC. This encodes CASIEQTSYEQYF.

V is TRBV6-1 and J is TRBJ1-2; 8 bases align to TRBD1. Trimming at V came to 0 bases and at J to 8 bases, leaving 2 bases not matched to a gene. Per the germline V gene, CDR1 is MNHNS and CDR2 is SASEGT. CDR3 length: 13 amino acids. The CDR3 sequence: CASSEARTGGYTF. The CDR3 nucleotides read TGTGCCAGCAGTGAAGCGAGGACAGGGGGCTACACCTTC.

As regards this clone: The junction differs from germline at one of its ends, possibly a read error. J is TRBJ2-5 and V is TRBV5-6; 11 bases align to TRBD1. Looked up from germline, CDR1 is SGHDT and CDR2 is YYEEEE. The CDR3 runs to 16 residues. The CDR3 reads CTSSPGQGALQETQYF. The DNA for the CDR3 is TGTACCAGCAGCCCTGGACAGGGGGCATTACAAGAGACCCAGTACTTC.

In this sample, this clone turned up a few times. This sequence joins TRBV5-1 and TRBJ2-4, with 13 bases identical to TRBD2. V trimming: 3 bases; J trimming: 6 bases; junction bases outside the gene matches: 3. Germline CDR1 reads SGHRS; CDR2 reads YFSETQ. The CDR3 spans 15 residues. CDR3 loop: CASSYGLAGVNIQYF. For the CDR3, the DNA is TGCGCCAGCAGCTACGGACTAGCGGGAGTAAACATTCAGTACTTC.

This sequence joins TRBV28 and TRBJ2-2, with 10 bases identical to TRBD1. Germline V CDR1 and CDR2: MDHEN, SYDVKM. The CDR3 totals 15 residues. The CDR3 region is CAITGWDRGTGELFF. Here the CDR3 DNA reads TGTGCTATCACGGGCTGGGACAGGGGCACCGGGGAGCTGTTTTTT. The whole variable domain, filled in from reference TRBV28 and TRBJ2-2, reads DVKVTQSSRYLVKRTGEKVFLECVQDMDHENMFWYRQDPGLGLRLIYFSYDVKMKEKGDIPEGYSVSREKKERFSLILESASTNQTSMYLCAITGWDRGTGELFFGEGSRLTVL.

In its sample, this clone was seen once. The chain employs TRBV30 and TRBJ2-7, with D uncertain. The CDR3 runs 12 residues. Trimming stripped 3 bases from V and 0 bases from J, with 6 bases between. Germline V lookup: CDR1 GTSNPN, CDR2 SVGIG (reference sequence). CDR3 sequence reads: CAWRFSSYEQYF. CDR3 DNA: TGTGCCTGGAGGTTTAGCTCCTACGAGCAGTACTTC.